The TCR beta chain under discussion was sequenced for a study of shared clonotypes between healthy human individuals. Only in-frame clones appear in the TCRdb table, and some are missing; sequencing was by immunoSEQ multiplex PCR. Here the sample spans 2 million to 2.5 million clones, more than 85% being singletons. Naivety among CD8 cells was defined by CD45RO negativity and positive CCR7 selection, thereby excluding terminally differentiated effector memory CD45RA+ cells. Sequenced: naive CD8+ T cells from PBMCs. The clonotype comes from a man between 18 and 35 years old in good health. Some clones in this sample may be carry-over from other donors' samples.

Here the CDR3 DNA reads TGCGCCAGCAGCCAATCCAGACTGAACACTGAAGCTTTCTTT. Residues: CASSQSRLNTEAFF. The J gene is TRBJ1-1, the V gene TRBV4-1; D remains ambiguous. Germline values: CDR1 MGHRA, CDR2 YSYEKL. The CDR3 is 14 residues long. Trimming took off 2 bases at V and 0 bases at J, with 7 bases between the two ends.